These 22 T cell receptor beta chains share one sample of origin, sequenced in a study of cytomegalovirus exposure and HLA in healthy donors. It was with 60 Vbeta and 13 Jbeta primers that the PCR ran. Measured with immunoSEQ multiplex PCR; TCRdb has only the in-frame clones, and not every one. The specimen's table records about 140,000 clones. Sequencing was done on a sample of PBMCs. The receptor set was obtained from a woman in her late teens or twenties in good health and CMV-seronegative.

The chain couples TRBV11-1 to TRBJ2-7; a weak D match, TRBD1 (6 bases). Trimming removed 5 bases at V and 3 bases at J, with 14 bases between. Per the germline V gene, CDR1 is SGHAT and CDR2 is FQDESV (reference sequence). This CDR3 has 14 amino acids. The CDR3 DNA reads TGTGCCAGCAGCGTCCGGGACAAAATCTACGAGCAGTACTTC. This codes for CASSVRDKIYEQYF.

The J gene is TRBJ1-4, the V gene TRBV4-1; tentatively, D is TRBD1 (5 bases). V was cut by 2 bases and J by 8 bases, with 12 bases left in between. In germline, CDR1 is MGHRA, CDR2 YSYEKL. This CDR3 is built from 14 residues. Written as DNA, the CDR3 is TGCGCCAGCAGCCAACCAGGGCTTCAGGAAAAACTGTTTTTT. Protein sequence: CASSQPGLQEKLFF.

In terms of frequency, this clone is medium-sized. V and J are TRBV6-4 and TRBJ2-2; 10 nucleotides line up with TRBD2. Germline assignment: CDR1 MRHNA and CDR2 SNTAGT. The CDR3 sequence is 15 residues long. V lost 4 bases to trimming and J lost 1 base; unmatched junction nucleotides: 0. CDR3 loop: CASSGTSGNTGELFF. Written as DNA, the CDR3 is TGTGCCAGCAGTGGGACTAGCGGGAACACCGGGGAGCTGTTTTTT.

The chain carries TRBV6-1 and TRBJ1-3; the D is unclear. The V gene's germline CDR1 is MNHNS and CDR2 SASEGT. Trimming stripped 2 bases from V and 3 bases from J, with 8 bases between. The CDR3 extends over 14 amino acids. The DNA of the CDR3 is TGTGCCAGCAGTGAACACGGGGTTGGAAACACCATATATTTT. Protein: CASSEHGVGNTIYF.

The V and J genes are TRBV7-9 and TRBJ2-1, with 14 bases that match TRBD2. V was pared by 5 bases and J by 8 bases, with 8 bases of the junction left unmatched. The CDR3 is made up of 16 amino acids. CDR1 SEHNR and CDR2 FQNEAQ come from the germline V gene (reference sequence). CDR3 coding DNA: TGTGCCAGCAGCCGCAGACTAGCGGGAGGGAACGATGAGCAGTTCTTC. It specifies CASSRRLAGGNDEQFF.

The chain joins TRBV6-1 to TRBJ2-3; 10 positions match TRBD2. Germline V gene data show CDR1 as MNHNS and CDR2 as SASEGT. The V segment lost 8 bases and the J segment 3 bases; nucleotides outside the gene matches: 5. The CDR3 contains 14 residues. The DNA for the CDR3 is TGTGCCAGCTTCCCGGGACTAGCGACAGATACGCAGTATTTT. It codes for CASFPGLATDTQYF.

The chain has TRBV4-1 and TRBJ2-7; the D gene is possibly TRBD2 (6 bases). The CDR3 consists of 17 residues. Trimming left V 0 bases short and J 4 bases short, with 19 bases between. CDR1 MGHRA and CDR2 YSYEKL come from the germline V gene. CDR3 DNA: TGCGCCAGCAGCCAAGAGAACGTACCGGGACTCCCTTACGAGCAGTACTTC. Its protein product is CASSQENVPGLPYEQYF.

The gene calls are TRBV29-1 and TRBJ2-7, with 11 bases aligning to TRBD2. Germline V gene data show CDR1 as SQVTM and CDR2 as ANQGSEA. The CDR3 extends over 15 amino acids. Trimming removed 7 bases from V and 0 bases from J; junction bases left unmatched: 8. DNA of the CDR3: TGCAGCGCCTACTCTGGGACTAGCGGCTCCTACGAGCAGTACTTC. Translated: CSAYSGTSGSYEQYF.

The chain links TRBV2 to TRBJ2-3; D is possibly TRBD2 (6 bases). The CDR3 contains 16 residues. Germline values: CDR1 SNHLY, CDR2 FYNNEI. The germline V and J ends were trimmed by 4 bases and 7 bases, with 21 bases remaining between them. This chain's CDR3 is CASSVWTALGRYTQYF. In DNA, the CDR3 is TGTGCCAGCAGTGTATGGACTGCACTTGGGAGGTATACGCAGTATTTT.

V and J are TRBV27 and TRBJ2-1, with 12 positions matching TRBD2. With V trimmed by 0 bases and J by 7 bases, 4 bases remained unmatched. This CDR3 contains 16 residues. In germline, CDR1 is MNHEY, CDR2 SMNVEV (reference sequence). The chain's CDR3 is CASSLSTSGSGNEQFF. CDR3 nucleotide sequence: TGTGCCAGCAGTTTATCGACTAGCGGGAGTGGGAATGAGCAGTTCTTC.

The chain recombines TRBV7-8 with TRBJ1-5; a weak D match, TRBD1 (5 bases). CDR1 is SGHVS, CDR2 FQNEAQ, per germline. The V gene lost 4 bases and the J gene lost 0 bases, with 16 bases spanning the gap. The CDR3 sequence is 17 residues long. Here the CDR3 reads CASSYGAGIYSNQPQHF. The CDR3 nucleotides are TGTGCCAGCAGCTACGGCGCAGGGATTTATAGCAATCAGCCCCAGCATTTT.

This chain uses TRBV5-6 with TRBJ1-1; no clear D gene. Germline values: CDR1 SGHDT, CDR2 YYEEEE. Trimming removed 3 bases from V and 4 bases from J, with 13 bases in between. The CDR3 is 14 amino acids. CDR3: CASSSPSSGTEAFF. CDR3 DNA sequence: TGTGCCAGCAGCTCACCGTCCTCGGGCACTGAAGCTTTCTTT.

V gene TRBV9 combines with J gene TRBJ2-7; the match to TRBD1 covers 8 bases. Germline CDR1 is SGDLS and CDR2 is YYNGEE. The junction had 5 bases not matched to a gene; V was cut back by 3 bases and J by 3 bases. The CDR3 is 14 residues long. In nucleotides, the CDR3 is TGTGCCAGCAGCGCCGGGACAGGTCACTACGAGCAGTACTTC. It codes for CASSAGTGHYEQYF.

This chain uses TRBV7-9 with TRBJ1-4; 7 bases line up with TRBD1. After removal of 6 bases from V and 2 bases from J, the junction contained 6 bases not matched to a gene. The CDR3 is 15 residues long. Per the germline V gene, CDR1 is SEHNR and CDR2 is FQNEAQ (reference sequence). The CDR3 DNA sequence: TGTGCCAGCAGGCCTAGACAGGGCACTAATGAAAAACTGTTTTTT. This sequence encodes CASRPRQGTNEKLFF.

The CDR3 DNA is TGTGCCTGGGGGAATCGTACTAGCGGGAGGTGGAATGAGCAGTTCTTC. This codes for CAWGNRTSGRWNEQFF. The V gene is TRBV30, the J gene TRBJ2-1, with TRBD2 matching 12 bases. The CDR3 runs to 16 residues. The germline CDR1 and CDR2 sequences are GTSNPN and SVGIG (reference sequence). The V segment lost 5 bases and the J segment 7 bases; nucleotides outside the gene matches: 12.

The V and J genes are TRBV12-5 and TRBJ2-1; 8 nucleotides line up with TRBD1. V trimming: 7 bases; J trimming: 5 bases; junction bases outside the gene matches: 4. Per germline, CDR1 LGHNT and CDR2 FRNRAP. CDR3 size: 13 residues. Written as DNA, the CDR3 is TGTGCTAGTGACCGGACAGGGAACAATGAGCAGTTCTTC. Translated: CASDRTGNNEQFF.

The chain joins TRBV7-9 to TRBJ1-2; 7 bases line up with TRBD1. Germline V gene data show CDR1 as SEHNR and CDR2 as FQNEAQ (reference sequence). Trimming cost V 6 bases and J 1 base; bases outside gene matches: 8. The CDR3 sequence is 15 residues long. The CDR3 DNA is TGTGCCAGCAGTTCCTTGGGACAGTATAACTATGGCTACACCTTC. Translated: CASSSLGQYNYGYTF.

The chain carries TRBV19 and TRBJ1-2; D is unresolved. The CDR3 totals 14 residues. V lost 9 bases and J lost 4, with 18 bases in between. Germline-derived CDR1 and CDR2 are LNHDA and SQIVND (reference sequence). This chain's CDR3 is CASATSDPAYGYTF. The CDR3 nucleotides are TGTGCCAGCGCCACCAGCGACCCGGCCTATGGCTACACCTTC.

The chain links TRBV19 to TRBJ2-3, with 10 bases identical to TRBD2. The junction had 9 bases not matched to a gene; V was cut back by 3 bases and J by 3 bases. In germline, CDR1 is LNHDA, CDR2 SQIVND (reference sequence). This CDR3 is built from 17 residues. The CDR3 loop is CASSILAGAAWTDTQYF. In nucleotides, the CDR3 is TGTGCCAGTAGTATTCTAGCGGGAGCCGCTTGGACAGATACGCAGTATTTT.

The chain uses TRBV5-6 and TRBJ2-5, with D possibly TRBD1 on 5 matching bases. V lost 2 bases, J lost 5 bases, and 10 bases lay in between. Germline V gene lookup returns CDR1 SGHDT and CDR2 YYEEEE. The CDR3 extends over 13 amino acids. This CDR3 reads CASSFNRQETQYF. Here the CDR3 DNA reads TGTGCCAGCAGCTTCAACAGGCAGGAGACCCAGTACTTC. Full variable domain (missing parts from reference TRBV5-6 and TRBJ2-5): DAGVTQSPTHLIKTRGQQVTLRCSPKSGHDTVSWYQQALGQGPQFIFQYYEEEERQRGNFPDRFSGHQFPNYSSELNVNALLLGDSALYLCASSFNRQETQYFGPGTRLLVL.

The V gene is TRBV29-1, the J gene TRBJ2-1, with TRBD2 matching 8 bases. Trimming at V came to 7 bases and at J to 3 bases, leaving 5 bases not matched to a gene. The CDR3 has 13 residues. Germline V gene lookup returns CDR1 SQVTM and CDR2 ANQGSEA. This CDR3 reads CSGSGRNYNEQFF. The CDR3 region has the DNA TGCAGCGGCAGCGGGAGAAACTACAATGAGCAGTTCTTC.

Comments on this clone: Other DNA sequences in the sample encode the same CDR3. The V and J genes are TRBV14 and TRBJ1-2; no definite D call. The CDR3 is 13 amino acids. V was cut by 2 bases and J by 6 bases, with 10 bases left in between. Per germline, CDR1 SGHDN and CDR2 FVKESK. Here the CDR3 DNA reads TGTGCCAGCAGCCAATTTCTGGAGGATGGCTACACCTTC. This encodes CASSQFLEDGYTF.